The 5 T cell receptor beta chains below all came from one sample that was sequenced in a study of early T cells in non-severe SARS-CoV-2 infection. TCRdb processed the 5' RACE reads anew with MiXCR; each CDR3 protein has one entry. The sample contains about 60,000 distinct CDR3 sequences, around 12% of which appear only once. Source material: whole blood. The receptors shown here come from an adult who was a healthcare worker with PCR-confirmed SARS-CoV-2 infection or an uninfected control (not recorded which).

This clonotype was recorded at least ten times. The J gene is TRBJ2-2, the V gene TRBV6-6, with D tentatively TRBD2 (5 bases). Germline V gives CDR1 MNHNY, CDR2 SVGAGI (reference sequence). The V end lost 2 bases, the J end lost 5 bases, and 9 bases lay between the germline ends. The CDR3 spans 14 residues. The CDR3 DNA sequence: TGTGCCAGCAGTTACGCCGGGAAGACCGGGGAGCTGTTTTTT. Its protein product is CASSYAGKTGELFF.

This clonotype was counted ten times or more. The chain's CDR3 is CASSLRGTNEKLFF. In nucleotides, the CDR3 is TGTGCCAGCAGCTTAAGGGGGACTAATGAAAAACTGTTTTTT. The gene calls are TRBV7-3 and TRBJ1-4; tentatively, D is TRBD1 (5 bases). The CDR3 contains 14 residues. The germline V gene encodes CDR1 SGHTA and CDR2 FQGTGA. The germline V and J ends were trimmed by 1 base and 2 bases, with 5 bases remaining between them.

The chain carries TRBV9 and TRBJ1-1, with D perhaps matching TRBD1 (6 bases). The CDR3 has 15 residues. Germline-derived CDR1 and CDR2 are SGDLS and YYNGEE. Trimming shortened V by 0 bases and J by 1 base, and 10 bases separated the two germline ends. The CDR3 here is CASSVEGGRNTEAFF. CDR3 nucleotide sequence: TGTGCCAGCAGCGTAGAAGGGGGGAGGAACACTGAAGCTTTCTTT.

The table lists this clonotype with many counts. The rearrangement joins TRBV5-1 to TRBJ2-2, with D possibly matching TRBD1 (5 bases). This CDR3 region has 15 residues. CDR1 and CDR2 (germline): SGHRS, YFSETQ. V was trimmed by 0 bases and J by 4 bases, leaving 10 bases between them. The CDR3 DNA follows: TGCGCCAGCAGCTTGGGAGCAGGGTTCACCGGGGAGCTGTTTTTT. Its translation: CASSLGAGFTGELFF.

Comment on this clonotype: A single base separates this from a much larger clone, so it may be a read error. V gene TRBV20-1 combines with J gene TRBJ2-7; perhaps TRBD2 as D (5 bases). CDR1 and CDR2 (germline): DFQATT, SNEGSKA (reference sequence). Trimming stripped 4 bases from V and 4 bases from J, with 11 bases between. The CDR3 spans 12 residues. Here the CDR3 reads CSANQRGYEQYF. CDR3 DNA sequence: TGCAGTGCTAACCAGAGAGGGTACGAGCAGTACTTC.